This T cell receptor (beta chain) was sequenced in a study of blood T cell repertoires in COVID-19 (dated by TCRdb to 2019 to 2021). Some background on the complete study: Collaborator samples came from the United States, Italy and Spain and covered acute and convalescent phases of COVID-19. The material from the prospective study consisted of cDNA or gDNA derived from T cells, B-cell-depleted T cells, or PBMCs. Subjects who had been exposed to COVID-19, were actively infected with it, or had recovered from it provided the deeply sampled blood TCRbeta repertoires that made up the dataset. The repertoires were made available in a free public database intended to serve as a resource for research on the immune response to SARS-CoV-2. The samples were drawn from the first 160 participants of the ongoing ImmuneRACE study and from under 1,500 subjects provided by 6 global collaborators. Sample metadata almost always included a de-identified subject ID, COVID-19 status, age in years and sex. Where HLA class I and class II types were available, the types were taken from metadata supplied by the sample provider, not from assay-based typing.

The immunoSEQ Assay, a bias-controlled multiplex PCR, was used to amplify TCRbeta CDR3 regions from genomic DNA. Per the source publication's procedure: The number of nucleated cells in each sample was estimated from the amplification of reference gene primers within the assay. To quantify the absolute abundance of each unique TCRbeta CDR3 rearrangement, sequence reads were collapsed and filtered. For each sample, productive Simpson clonality was calculated by taking the square root of Simpson's diversity index across productive rearrangements. TCRdb mirrors the immuneACCESS table, restricted to in-frame sequences. Some clones are absent from its copies; in checked studies, under half trace to an unresolved V gene, and the reason for the others is unknown. V, J and clone size reflect that table, while D and trimming were determined from the DNA. The sample includes more than 400,000 clones, with about nine tenths observed a single time. The top ten clones comprise under 0.75% of the sample.

In the prospective study, participants were roughly 18 to 95 years old, resided in 25 or so geographic areas of the United States, and were enrolled through a virtual design. Cohort assignment in the prospective study relied on participant-reported clinical history from a screening survey and a study questionnaire. For ImmuneRACE Cohort 3, a participant was defined as recovered based on two consecutive negative NP/OP PCR tests, clearance by a healthcare professional, or resolution of symptoms. In the prospective study, whole blood, serum and a nasopharyngeal or oropharyngeal swab were collected from each participant by mobile phlebotomists. Additional blood draws and questionnaires over an approximately 2-month period could optionally be provided by prospective study participants. Blood samples from the prospective study were shipped frozen or at room temperature prior to DNA extraction. Taken from cysteine to phenylalanine, the CDR3 has 13 residues. CDR3 DNA only is kept here, 39 bases in frame from base 1. Deletion took 4 bases off V and 7 bases off J, with a span of 13 bases between the germline ends. CDR1 SGDLS and CDR2 YYNGEE were looked up in the germline V gene.

Concerning this clone itself: Its antigen remains undetermined. Base qualities were left out, and no much larger clone turns up one base away.

Broader findings and caveats from the paper: Clinical and demographic metadata were provided uncurated, with the amount varying by source and participant.

The sequenced sample was PBMCs or T cells enriched from blood (not recorded which). The V and J segments used are TRBV9 and TRBJ2-3; D gene: possibly TRBD1, on 5 matching bases. The clonotype comes from a woman aged 18-29 years who had recovered from COVID-19. The bases read TGTGCCAGCAGCCAGGGCCCGGAACATACGCAGTATTTT. Its protein reads: CASSQGPEHTQYF.